This TCR beta chain was identified in a study of neurological immune-mediated disorders. This clonotype appeared many times. Its antigen is as yet unknown. Time point noted: longitudinal time-point 3. The unsorted libraries originated from 2 million PBMCs that had been stored at -80 C. V dropped 4 bases and J dropped 3 bases, with 10 bases sitting between them. The CDR3 extends over 12 amino acids. CDR1 and CDR2 from the germline V gene are DFQATT and SNEGSKA (reference sequence). Study outcomes and limitations: The expanded clones of different subjects shared no CDR3 amino acid sequences (suggesting private repertoires in all groups). The most TCR clonal expansion was seen in HTLV-1-associated myelopathy, and the least was seen in multiple sclerosis, which fell below healthy controls. When the repertoires were grouped phylogenetically, those of 18 of the 34 multiple sclerosis patients came together in a single cluster of related CDR3 sequences, which points to a possible repertoire-level signature.

TCRdb reprocessed the 5' RACE reads with MiXCR, giving one entry per CDR3 protein. The sample includes tens of thousands of distinct CDR3 sequences, under 4.5% seen only once; the top ten take less than 7.5%. The V and J genes are TRBV20-1 and TRBJ2-7; D may be TRBD2 (6 bases). The specimen sequenced was PBMCs. The sequence came from a woman aged 60-70 years with multiple sclerosis. Here the CDR3 DNA reads TGCAGTGCTAATTGGGGGGTCTACGAGCAGTACTTC. Translating it yields CSANWGVYEQYF.